This T cell receptor beta chain was profiled in a study of spatial heterogeneity in lung cancer. Time point noted: sample taken at primary tumor resection. Unsorted samples of tumor, nontumor lung or frozen PBMC had their whole RNA sequenced. CDR1 and CDR2 (germline): DFQATT, SNEGSKA (reference sequence). Deletions cut 6 bases from V and 1 base from J, with 16 bases between. CDR3 length: 14 residues. Using its own MiXCR run on the 5' RACE reads, TCRdb lists one record per CDR3 protein. The sample shows approximately 1,100 distinct CDR3 sequences, about a sixth of them seen only once. Study-level results: Counts of expanded intratumoral alpha and beta TCRs tracked tumor mutation counts.

This clonotype is labeled as medium-sized. Its antigen is as yet unknown. The source material was lung tumor tissue, sampled at surgery. The receptor was derived from a male donor with early-stage non-small cell lung cancer. This chain joins TRBV20-1 and TRBJ2-7; tentative D call: TRBD2 (6 bases). The CDR3 DNA sequence: TGCAGTGCACCCGACGGGAGAAAGTCCTACGAGCAGTACTTC. This gives the protein CSAPDGRKSYEQYF.